This passage covers 16 T cell receptor beta chains from one sample sequenced in a study of breast tumors, draining lymph nodes, adjacent tissues. TCRdb recomputed calls from the multiplex PCR reads with MiXCR, one row per CDR3 protein. The profile covers more than 50,000 distinct CDR3 sequences, with about 40% appearing a single time and 8% to 11% taken by the ten largest. The sample taken for sequencing was breast tumor tissue. All receptors derive from a female donor with breast cancer. Some clones in this sample may be carry-over from other donors' samples.

This CDR3 reads CASSQTGGSLNSPLHF. The CDR3 DNA reads TGTGCCAGCAGTCAGACAGGGGGCAGCCTAAATTCACCCCTCCACTTT. The chain has TRBV12-3 or TRBV12-4 and TRBJ1-6; 10 bases are shared with TRBD1. Trimming took 5 bases from V and 7 from J; bases not matched to a gene: 8. The CDR3 is 16 amino acids.

This clonotype has ten or more counts. J is TRBJ2-2 and V is TRBV4-3; TRBD2 aligns across 10 bases. Germline lookup yields CDR1 LGHNA and CDR2 YSLEER. The V gene end was trimmed by 5 bases and the J gene end by 6 bases; junction bases not matched to a gene: 6. This CDR3 region has 15 residues. As DNA, the CDR3 is TGCGCCAGCAGCGTTAGCGGGAGGTTGTCCGGGGAGCTGTTTTTT. Translating it yields CASSVSGRLSGELFF.

In regard to this clonotype: The germline gene is not matched at one end of the junction; a read error may be the cause. This chain links TRBV29-1 with TRBJ2-1, with D possibly being TRBD1 or TRBD2 (5 bases each). Germline-derived CDR1 and CDR2 are SQVTM and ANQGSEA. This CDR3 is 13 amino acids long. The CDR3 bases are TGCAGCGGGCGGTCGGGGCCCTACAATGAACAGTTCTTC. It specifies CSGRSGPYNEQFF.

Note on this clonotype: The junction and the germline gene differ at one end; a read error may be behind it. V and J are TRBV5-1 and TRBJ2-7, with a possible D match to TRBD1 (6 bases). This CDR3 spans 14 amino acids. From germline, CDR1 is SGHRS and CDR2 YFSETQ. The CDR3 protein is CASSLDTGFHEQYF. The DNA of the CDR3 is TGTGCCAGCAGCTTAGATACAGGGTTTCACGAGCAGTACTTC.

The chain employs TRBV5-1 and TRBJ1-6, with TRBD1 matching over 7 bases. The junction had 10 bases not matched to a gene; V was cut back by 4 bases and J by 6 bases. CDR1 is SGHRS and CDR2 is YFSETQ in the germline V gene. The CDR3 consists of 16 residues. The CDR3 reads CASSPRQGLGNSPLHF. The CDR3 coding sequence is TGCGCCAGCAGCCCTCGACAGGGTCTGGGTAATTCACCCCTCCACTTT.

The chain combines TRBV7-9 with TRBJ2-7; 12 bases map to TRBD2. With 5 bases clipped from V and 3 bases from J, the junction kept 2 bases outside the gene matches. Germline CDR1 reads SEHNR; CDR2 reads FQNEAQ (reference sequence). CDR3 size: 14 residues. CDR3 sequence (DNA): TGTGCCAGCAGCACTAGCGGGGGGATCTACGAGCAGTACTTC. It specifies CASSTSGGIYEQYF.

The chain combines TRBV6-1 with TRBJ1-1; D unclear. CDR3 length: 13 amino acids. Germline values: CDR1 MNHNS, CDR2 SASEGT. The V end lost 1 base, the J end lost 6 bases, and 9 bases lay between the germline ends. CDR3 region: CASSEVEGAEAFF. The CDR3 coding sequence is TGTGCCAGCAGTGAAGTAGAGGGCGCTGAAGCTTTCTTT.

This clonotype was counted between two and nine times. A single base separates this from a much larger clone, so it may be a read error. The chain couples TRBV30 to TRBJ1-3, with D possibly being TRBD1 (5 bases). This CDR3 spans 15 amino acids. V was clipped by 5 bases and J by 0 bases, with 14 bases between them. The germline V gene has CDR1 GTSNPN and CDR2 SVGIG (reference sequence). The CDR3 reads CAWRKDRDSGNTIYF. DNA of the CDR3: TGTGCCTGGCGAAAAGACAGAGACTCTGGAAACACCATATATTTT.

This clonotype was counted at least ten times. A clone one base away is much larger, so this may be a read error. The rearrangement uses TRBV12-3 or TRBV12-4 and TRBJ1-2; D is undetermined. Trimming stripped 6 bases from V and 7 bases from J, with 15 bases between. The CDR3 consists of 13 residues. CDR3 residues: CASSHGGVGGYTF. The CDR3, as DNA: TGTGCCAGCAGCCACGGAGGCGTCGGTGGCTACACCTTC.

The chain combines TRBV5-6 with TRBJ2-2; D unresolved. Germline CDR1 and CDR2: SGHDT and YYEEEE. This CDR3 comprises 16 residues. V lost 6 bases and J lost 1, with 16 bases in between. CDR3 nucleotide sequence: TGTGCCAGCAATTCCCGTTCTGCCGGGAACACCGGGGAGCTGTTTTTT. It yields the protein CASNSRSAGNTGELFF.

Comments on this clonotype: Relative to the germline gene, one junction end is altered; a read error may explain this. The chain joins TRBV6-4 to TRBJ1-6; D is unresolved. Germline CDR1 is MRHNA and CDR2 is SNTAGT. This CDR3 region has 13 residues. Here the CDR3 reads CANSAAREAPLHF. CDR3 in DNA: TGTGCCAACAGTGCAGCAAGGGAGGCACCCCTCCACTTT.

This clonotype was found many times. The rearrangement uses TRBV6-5 and TRBJ2-1; 11 bases match TRBD2. Germline-derived CDR1 and CDR2 are MNHEY and SVGAGI. V shed 1 base, J shed 8 bases, and the junction held 7 bases outside the gene matches. The CDR3 runs 16 residues. The DNA of the CDR3 is TGTGCCAGCAGTTACTTCGGTAGCGGGAGGGCCTATGAGCAGTTCTTC. Protein product: CASSYFGSGRAYEQFF.

At least ten counts were recorded for this clonotype. The chain has TRBV14 and TRBJ2-3; weak D call: TRBD2 (5 bases). Germline loops: CDR1 SGHDN, CDR2 FVKESK. The CDR3 covers 15 residues. V was trimmed by 2 bases and J by 1 base, leaving 10 bases between them. CDR3 DNA: TGTGCCAGCAGCCAATCGGGGTTTCGCACAGATACGCAGTATTTT. Translated: CASSQSGFRTDTQYF.

This clonotype was observed at least ten times. CDR3 sequence reads: CASSQVVYQEETQYF. DNA of the CDR3: TGTGCCAGCAGCCAAGTGGTGTATCAGGAAGAGACCCAGTACTTC. The gene calls are TRBV4-2 and TRBJ2-5; D remains ambiguous. Germline V gene data show CDR1 as LGHNA and CDR2 as YNFKEQ. Trimming shortened V by 1 base and J by 3 bases, and 12 bases separated the two germline ends. The CDR3 is 15 residues long.

This clonotype has more than one count but fewer than ten. With a much larger clone just one base away, this may be a read error. No conserved phenylalanine or tryptophan ends this CDR3, so it is likely a read error. This chain connects TRBV7-8 to TRBJ2-4; D uncertain. The V end lost 5 bases, the J end lost 1 base, and 9 bases lay between the germline ends. Looked up from germline, CDR1 is SGHVS and CDR2 is FQNEAQ. The length of the CDR3 is 14 residues. CDR3 residues: CASSQDTAKNIQYL. CDR3 sequence (DNA): TGTGCCAGCAGCCAGGATACTGCCAAAAACATTCAGTACCTC.

This clonotype was detected many times. The rearrangement links TRBV12-3 or TRBV12-4 to TRBJ2-2; 7 nucleotides agree with TRBD2. This CDR3 has 15 amino acids. J gave up 3 bases and V 5 bases, and 6 bases lay outside the gene matches. CDR3 bases: TGTGCCAGCAGTACGACTAGCTGGGACACCGGGGAGCTGTTTTTT. Amino acid sequence: CASSTTSWDTGELFF.